Detailed here is one T cell receptor beta chain. Its specificity is unknown. This specimen belongs to a study of T cell clonotyping in hematopoietic cell transplantation. Whole-study results and caveats: Few recipient clonotypes overlapped donors; over 95% were de novo at given depth.

Using immunoSEQ multiplex PCR, the repertoire was profiled, and TCRdb retains in-frame clones only, with some absent. Here the sample spans 15,000 to 20,000 clones, 60% to 85% being singletons. V dropped 3 bases and J dropped 4 bases, with 16 bases sitting between them. CDR3 length: 15 residues. In germline, CDR1 is LNHDA, CDR2 SQIVND (reference sequence). The sample's time point: recipient sample about 28 days before transplant, after cytoreduction. The source is a man aged 60-69 years with acute myeloid leukemia. Some clones in this sample may be carry-over from other donors' samples. Sequencing was performed on peripheral blood mononuclear cells, taken before stem cell transplant. The rearrangement uses TRBV19 and TRBJ2-7, with a weak D call TRBD2 (7 bases). The CDR3 nucleotides read TGTGCCAGTAGTATGCTGAGGGGGGGCCGGTACGAGCAGTACTTC. Its translation: CASSMLRGGRYEQYF.